These 10 T cell receptor beta chains came from one sample sequenced in a study of blood T cell repertoires in COVID-19. The protocol was immunoSEQ multiplex PCR, while the TCRdb copy is restricted to in-frame clones and leaves out a portion. The sample lists about 330,000 clones; 86% were seen once. The specimen sequenced was peripheral blood. Source of these receptors: a woman in her forties or fifties with acute or convalescent COVID-19.

The chain recombines TRBV7-9 with TRBJ2-7; D call uncertain. The CDR3 extends over 12 amino acids. The V end lost 5 bases, the J end lost 4 bases, and 9 bases lay between the germline ends. In germline, CDR1 is SEHNR, CDR2 FQNEAQ (reference sequence). CDR3 protein: CASSPSSYEQYF. CDR3 DNA sequence: TGTGCCAGCAGCCCGTCTAGTTACGAGCAGTACTTC.

This clone showed up just a few times. The V and J genes are TRBV11-3 and TRBJ2-5, with D possibly TRBD2 on 6 matching bases. The CDR3 covers 14 residues. Germline V gene data show CDR1 as SGHNT and CDR2 as YENEEA. Deletions cut 0 bases from V and 2 bases from J, with 7 bases between. CDR3 DNA sequence: TGTGCCAGCAGCTTAGATGGGGGGCAAGAGACCCAGTACTTC. Translating gives CASSLDGGQETQYF.

The rearrangement uses TRBV4-2 and TRBJ2-3, with 10 bases matching TRBD2. There are 16 residues in the CDR3. Germline V gene sequence: CDR1 LGHNA, CDR2 YNFKEQ. V was pared by 1 base and J by 6 bases, with 7 bases of the junction left unmatched. As DNA, the CDR3 is TGTGCCAGCAGCCAAGTAACTAGCGGGATAGACGATACGCAGTATTTT. Translated: CASSQVTSGIDDTQYF.

The CDR3 region has the DNA TGTGCCACCAGTGACCCCGGGGGTGCCGGGGAGCTGTTTTTT. As protein: CATSDPGGAGELFF. This chain uses TRBV24-1 with TRBJ2-2; D possibly corresponds to TRBD2 (6 bases). The CDR3 runs to 14 residues. Trimming left V 4 bases short and J 6 bases short, with 11 bases between. Germline loops: CDR1 KGHDR, CDR2 SFDVKD.

The genes are TRBV6-6 and TRBJ2-1; a possible D gene is TRBD2 (6 bases). Germline V gene lookup returns CDR1 MNHNY and CDR2 SVGAGI (reference sequence). The CDR3 has 15 amino acids. Trimming cost V 7 bases and J 0 bases, with 13 bases left between them. CDR3 loop: CASTDRGSSYNEQFF. The CDR3 bases are TGTGCCAGCACCGATCGGGGGAGCTCCTACAATGAGCAGTTCTTC.

This chain connects TRBV5-1 to TRBJ2-7; tentatively, D is TRBD1 (6 bases). CDR1 SGHRS and CDR2 YFSETQ come from the germline V gene. V dropped 3 bases and J dropped 2 bases, with 15 bases sitting between them. This CDR3 spans 15 amino acids. CDR3 sequence reads: CASSWAGTTTYEQYF. The CDR3 bases are TGCGCCAGCAGCTGGGCCGGGACAACTACCTACGAGCAGTACTTC.

The V gene is TRBV28, the J gene TRBJ1-3; 7 bases match TRBD1. CDR3 size: 17 residues. After removal of 4 bases from V and 5 bases from J, the junction contained 14 bases not matched to a gene. CDR1 is MDHEN, CDR2 SYDVKM, per germline. This chain's CDR3 is CASSSPLDRAVRNTIYF. CDR3 nucleotide sequence: TGTGCCAGCAGTTCACCACTCGACAGGGCCGTAAGAAACACCATATATTTT.

J is TRBJ1-3 and V is TRBV24-1, with 8 bases matching TRBD1. This CDR3 has 14 residues. The J segment lost 2 bases and the V segment lost 10 bases, leaving 6 bases of the junction unmatched. Per the germline V gene, CDR1 is KGHDR and CDR2 is SFDVKD. Written as DNA, the CDR3 is TGTGCCACTTCGGCAGGGGGCCCTGGAAACACCATATATTTT. Residues: CATSAGGPGNTIYF.

A few counts support this clone. This chain connects TRBV10-3 to TRBJ2-7, with D maybe TRBD1 (6 bases). In germline, CDR1 is ENHRY, CDR2 SYGVKD. Trimming left V 10 bases short and J 6 bases short, with 16 bases between. The CDR3 is 12 amino acids. CDR3 in amino acids: CATSNRVGEQYF. The CDR3 region has the DNA TGTGCCACGAGCAACAGGGTGGGCGAGCAGTACTTC.

The chain has TRBV11-1 and TRBJ2-7; TRBD2 aligns across 7 bases. There are 14 residues in the CDR3. The J segment lost 2 bases and the V segment lost 5 bases, leaving 6 bases of the junction unmatched. Germline CDR1 and CDR2: SGHAT and FQDESV (reference sequence). CDR3 in DNA: TGTGCCAGCAGCCCGACCGGGACTACCTACGAGCAGTACTTC. It codes for CASSPTGTTYEQYF.